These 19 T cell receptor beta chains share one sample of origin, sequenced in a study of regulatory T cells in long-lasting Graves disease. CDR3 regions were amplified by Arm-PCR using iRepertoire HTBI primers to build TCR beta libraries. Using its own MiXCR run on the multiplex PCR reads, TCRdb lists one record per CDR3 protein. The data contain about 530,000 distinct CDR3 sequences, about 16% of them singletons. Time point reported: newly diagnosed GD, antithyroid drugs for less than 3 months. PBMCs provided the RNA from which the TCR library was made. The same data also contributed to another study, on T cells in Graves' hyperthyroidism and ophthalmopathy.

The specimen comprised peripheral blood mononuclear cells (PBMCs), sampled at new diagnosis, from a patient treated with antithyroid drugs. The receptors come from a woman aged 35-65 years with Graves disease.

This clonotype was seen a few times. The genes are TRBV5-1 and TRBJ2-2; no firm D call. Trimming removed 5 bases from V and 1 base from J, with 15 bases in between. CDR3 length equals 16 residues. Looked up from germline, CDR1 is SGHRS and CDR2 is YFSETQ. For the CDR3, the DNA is TGCGCCAGCAGTAACCCCAGCTGGAGGAACACCGGGGAGCTGTTTTTT. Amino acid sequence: CASSNPSWRNTGELFF. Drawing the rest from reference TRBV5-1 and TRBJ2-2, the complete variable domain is KAGVTQTPRYLIKTRGQQVTLSCSPISGHRSVSWYQQTPGQGLQFLFEYFSETQRNKGNFPGRFSGRQFSNSRSEMNVSTLELGDSALYLCASSNPSWRNTGELFFGEGSRLTVL.

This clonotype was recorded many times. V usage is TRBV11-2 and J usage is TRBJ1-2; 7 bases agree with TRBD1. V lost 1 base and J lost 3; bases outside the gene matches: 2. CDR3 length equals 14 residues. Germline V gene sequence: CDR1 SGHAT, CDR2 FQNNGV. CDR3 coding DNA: TGTGCCAGCAGCTTAGCTACAGGGGACTATGGCTACACCTTC. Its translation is CASSLATGDYGYTF.

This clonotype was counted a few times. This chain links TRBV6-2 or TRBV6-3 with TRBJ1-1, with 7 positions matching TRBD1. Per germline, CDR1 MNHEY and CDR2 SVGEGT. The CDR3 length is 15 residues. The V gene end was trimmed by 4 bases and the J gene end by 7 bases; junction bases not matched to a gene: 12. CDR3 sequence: CASSSRQGLVREAFF. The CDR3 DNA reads TGTGCCAGCAGTTCCAGACAGGGTCTCGTACGTGAAGCTTTCTTT.

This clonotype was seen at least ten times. CDR3 coding DNA: TGTGCCAGCAGTTTAGCCCCCGAGCGGGGGGCACAAGAGACCCAGTACTTC. The encoded protein is CASSLAPERGAQETQYF. V is TRBV12-3 or TRBV12-4 and J is TRBJ2-5, with 9 positions matching TRBD2. With V trimmed by 0 bases and J by 2 bases, 7 bases remained unmatched. The CDR3 is made up of 17 amino acids.

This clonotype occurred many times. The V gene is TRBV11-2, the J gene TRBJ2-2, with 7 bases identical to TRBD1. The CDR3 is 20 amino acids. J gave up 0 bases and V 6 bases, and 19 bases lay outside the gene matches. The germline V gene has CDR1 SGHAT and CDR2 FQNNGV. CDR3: CASRTIRSETGQANTGELFF. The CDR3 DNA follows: TGTGCCAGCAGAACCATCCGATCGGAGACCGGACAGGCGAACACCGGGGAGCTGTTTTTT.

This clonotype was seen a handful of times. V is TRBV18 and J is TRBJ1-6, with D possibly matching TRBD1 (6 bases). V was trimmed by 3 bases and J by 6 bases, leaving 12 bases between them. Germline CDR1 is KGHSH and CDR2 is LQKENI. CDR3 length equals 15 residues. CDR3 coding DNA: TGTGCCAGCTCACCCCAGGGGCCCCCTAATTCACCCCTCCACTTT. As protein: CASSPQGPPNSPLHF.

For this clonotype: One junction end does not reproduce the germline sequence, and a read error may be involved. In DNA form, the CDR3 reads TGTGCCAGCAGCTCCCTTCGGGTTCGCGACGAGCAGTACTTC. Amino acids: CASSSLRVRDEQYF. The chain links TRBV5-1 to TRBJ2-7; D not resolved. This CDR3 region has 14 residues. Germline assignment: CDR1 SGHRS and CDR2 YFSETQ.

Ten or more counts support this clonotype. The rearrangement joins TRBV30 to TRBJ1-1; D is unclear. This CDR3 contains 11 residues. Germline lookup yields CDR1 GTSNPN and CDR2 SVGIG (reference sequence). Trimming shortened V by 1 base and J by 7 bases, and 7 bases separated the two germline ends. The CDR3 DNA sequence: TGTGCCTGGAGTGACAGTTATGAAGCTTTCTTT. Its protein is CAWSDSYEAFF.

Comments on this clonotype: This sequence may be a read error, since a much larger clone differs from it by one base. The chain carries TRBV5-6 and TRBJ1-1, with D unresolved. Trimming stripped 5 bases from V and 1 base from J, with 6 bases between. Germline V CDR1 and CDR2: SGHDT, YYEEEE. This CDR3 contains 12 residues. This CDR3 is CASSTANTEAFF. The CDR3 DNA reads TGTGCCAGCAGTACAGCGAACACTGAAGCTTTCTTT.

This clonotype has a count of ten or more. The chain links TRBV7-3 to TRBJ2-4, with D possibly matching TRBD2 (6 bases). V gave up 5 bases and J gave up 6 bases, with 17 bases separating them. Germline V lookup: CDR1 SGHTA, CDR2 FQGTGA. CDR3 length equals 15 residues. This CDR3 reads CASSASGTLRNIQYF. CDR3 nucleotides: TGTGCCAGCAGCGCCTCCGGGACTCTGAGAAACATTCAGTACTTC.

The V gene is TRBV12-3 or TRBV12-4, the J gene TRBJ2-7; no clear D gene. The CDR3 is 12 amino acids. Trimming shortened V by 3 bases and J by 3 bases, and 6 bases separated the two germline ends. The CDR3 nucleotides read TGTGCCAGCAGTTTGTGGCTCTACGAGCAGTACTTC. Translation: CASSLWLYEQYF.

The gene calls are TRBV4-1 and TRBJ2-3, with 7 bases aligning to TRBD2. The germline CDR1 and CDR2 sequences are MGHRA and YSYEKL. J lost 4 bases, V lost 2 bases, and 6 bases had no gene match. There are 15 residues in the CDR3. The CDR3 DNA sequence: TGCGCCAGCAGCCAATCCGAACGGGGGGCAGATACGCAGTATTTT. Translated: CASSQSERGADTQYF.

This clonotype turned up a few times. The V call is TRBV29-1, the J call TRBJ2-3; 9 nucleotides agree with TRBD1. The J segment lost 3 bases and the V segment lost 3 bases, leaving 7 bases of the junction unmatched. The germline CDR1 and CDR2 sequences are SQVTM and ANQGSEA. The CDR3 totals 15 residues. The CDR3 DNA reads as TGCAGCGTTGATGAGGGGGGACAGGGAACAGATACGCAGTATTTT. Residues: CSVDEGGQGTDTQYF.

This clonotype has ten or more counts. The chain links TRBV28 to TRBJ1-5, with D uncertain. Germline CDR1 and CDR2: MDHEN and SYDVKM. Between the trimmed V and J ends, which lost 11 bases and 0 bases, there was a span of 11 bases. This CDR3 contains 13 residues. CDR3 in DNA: TGTGCCGAAAGTCGGAATAGCAATCAGCCCCAGCATTTT. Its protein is CAESRNSNQPQHF.

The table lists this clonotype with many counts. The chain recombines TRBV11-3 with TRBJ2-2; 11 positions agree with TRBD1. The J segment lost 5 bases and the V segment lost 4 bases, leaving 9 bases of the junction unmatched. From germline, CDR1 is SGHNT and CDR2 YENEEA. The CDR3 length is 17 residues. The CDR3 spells CASSSPRGTGGTGELFF. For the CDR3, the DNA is TGTGCCAGCAGCTCACCCCGGGGGACAGGGGGGACCGGGGAGCTGTTTTTT. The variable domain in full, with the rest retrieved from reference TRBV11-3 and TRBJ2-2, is EAGVVQSPRYKIIEKKQPVAFWCNPISGHNTLYWYLQNLGQGPELLIRYENEEAVDDSQLPKDRFSAERLKGVDSTLKIQPAELGDSAVYLCASSSPRGTGGTGELFFGEGSRLTVL.

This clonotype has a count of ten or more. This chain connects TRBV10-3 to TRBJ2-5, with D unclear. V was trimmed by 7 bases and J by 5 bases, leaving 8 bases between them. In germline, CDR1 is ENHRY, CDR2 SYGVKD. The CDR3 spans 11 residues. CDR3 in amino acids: CAIIGQETQYF. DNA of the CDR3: TGTGCCATCATCGGGCAGGAGACCCAGTACTTC.

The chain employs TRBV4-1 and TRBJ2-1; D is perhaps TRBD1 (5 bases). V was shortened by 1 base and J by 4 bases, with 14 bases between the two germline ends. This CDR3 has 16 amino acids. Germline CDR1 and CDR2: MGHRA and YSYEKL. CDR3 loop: CASSQAQGSVYNEQFF. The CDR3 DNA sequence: TGCGCCAGCAGCCAAGCGCAGGGATCAGTTTACAATGAGCAGTTCTTC.

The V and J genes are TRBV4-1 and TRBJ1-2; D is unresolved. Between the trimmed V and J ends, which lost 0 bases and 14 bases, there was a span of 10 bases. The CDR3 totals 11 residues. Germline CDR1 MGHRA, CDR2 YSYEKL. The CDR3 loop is CASSQERTKTF. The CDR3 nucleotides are TGCGCCAGCAGCCAAGAAAGGACGAAAACCTTC.

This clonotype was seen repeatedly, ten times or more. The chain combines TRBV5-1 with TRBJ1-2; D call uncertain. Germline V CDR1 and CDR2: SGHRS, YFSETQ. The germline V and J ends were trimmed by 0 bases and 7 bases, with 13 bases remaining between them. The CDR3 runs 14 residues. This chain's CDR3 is CASSLVKSESGYTF. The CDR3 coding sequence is TGCGCCAGCAGCTTGGTAAAGTCGGAAAGTGGCTACACCTTC.